A selection of T cell receptor beta chains follows, all from one sample in a study of vaccination and CD4 T cells after COVID-19. From the PCR reads, TCRdb called clonotypes with MiXCR, one entry per CDR3 protein. The sample includes 9,500 to 15,000 distinct CDR3 sequences, roughly half seen only once; the top ten take approximately 18%. These receptors have no known antigen. Sequenced material: cultured CD4+ T cells from blood, taken after SARS-CoV-2 vaccination. The receptors derive from a human donor with COVID-19. CDR3s include the opening cysteine and the closing phenylalanine or tryptophan. D genes are given only for firm matches. Only part of the rows carry a size: once, few, many, or a class if the clone is expanded.

d_call clone_size j_call v_call cdr3_length cdr3_aa cdr3_nt
- - TRBJ1-6 TRBV15 16 CATSRGISSYNSPLHF TGTGCCACCAGCAGAGGCATCAGCTCCTATAATTCACCCCTCCACTTT
TRBD1 - TRBJ1-6 TRBV7-2 15 CASSPDRGEASPLHF TGTGCCAGCAGCCCCGACAGGGGAGAGGCATCACCCCTCCACTTT
- - TRBJ2-5 TRBV11-3 13 CASSPPGWGTQYF TGTGCCAGCAGCCCTCCGGGGTGGGGGACCCAGTACTTC
TRBD2 - TRBJ2-1 TRBV7-3 16 CASSPVLAGDHNEQFF TGTGCCAGCAGCCCAGTCCTGGCGGGGGACCACAATGAGCAGTTCTTC
- - TRBJ2-5 TRBV7-8 13 CASSIYGEETQYF TGTGCCAGCAGTATTTACGGGGAAGAGACCCAGTACTTC
- few TRBJ2-7 TRBV7-8 14 CASNPREIPGEQYF TGTGCCAGCAACCCTCGGGAGATTCCCGGCGAGCAGTACTTC
- once TRBJ2-3 TRBV20-1 15 CSAGSNRGGLGTQYF TGCAGTGCGGGATCAAACAGGGGGGGTTTGGGTACGCAGTATTTT
TRBD2 - TRBJ2-5 TRBV20-1 13 CSAVWGGRETQYF TGCAGTGCTGTCTGGGGGGGGAGAGAGACCCAGTACTTC
- - TRBJ2-3 TRBV6-1 12 CASGLFIGTQYF TGTGCCAGCGGACTCTTCATTGGAACGCAGTATTTT
- - TRBJ1-5 TRBV9 14 CASSVGRAHQPQHF TGTGCCAGCAGCGTCGGGAGAGCACATCAGCCCCAGCATTTT
TRBD1 - TRBJ1-2 TRBV5-1 15 CASREFQGAHYGYTF TGCGCCAGCAGAGAGTTTCAGGGGGCACACTATGGCTACACCTTC
- - TRBJ2-7 TRBV11-1 16 CASSLARQGGSYEQYF TGTGCCAGCAGCTTAGCGCGTCAGGGGGGCTCCTACGAGCAGTACTTC
- - TRBJ2-6 TRBV20-1 15 CSARDLSLGANVLTF TGCAGTGCTAGAGATTTGTCGCTTGGGGCCAACGTCCTGACTTTC
TRBD1 medium-sized TRBJ1-5 TRBV5-5 16 CASSRLGGRGDQPQHF TGTGCCAGCAGCCGCCTAGGGGGCAGGGGGGATCAGCCCCAGCATTTT
- - TRBJ1-1 TRBV5-1 19 CASSFAIPGGLGVNTEAFF TGCGCCAGCAGCTTTGCCATTCCAGGAGGGTTAGGAGTGAACACTGAAGCTTTCTTT
- - TRBJ1-2 TRBV19 10 CASGSYGYTF TGTGCCAGCGGGTCCTATGGCTACACCTTC
- - TRBJ1-6 TRBV7-2 13 CASMRGGASSLHF TGTGCCAGCATGAGGGGGGGCGCATCTTCCCTCCACTTT
TRBD1 once TRBJ2-7 TRBV6-2/TRBV6-3 16 CASSRTGAGGSYEQYF TGTGCCAGCAGCCGCACAGGGGCAGGGGGAAGCTACGAGCAGTACTTC
- - TRBJ1-1 TRBV20-1 12 CSALGPGTEAFF TGCAGTGCTTTGGGACCGGGAACTGAAGCTTTCTTT
TRBD2 few TRBJ2-5 TRBV6-1 13 CASTREGWETQYF TGTGCCAGCACCAGGGAGGGTTGGGAGACCCAGTACTTC
- once TRBJ2-1 TRBV20-1 11 CSAPLSGVRFF TGCAGTGCTCCGCTTTCGGGGGTTAGGTTCTTC
- - TRBJ1-5 TRBV6-1 14 CASRGGGGNQPQHF TGTGCCAGCAGAGGAGGGGGAGGCAATCAGCCCCAGCATTTT
- - TRBJ1-1 TRBV7-3 14 CASSPGGGRTEAFF TGTGCCAGCAGCCCCGGTGGGGGTCGAACTGAAGCTTTCTTT